This TCR beta chain was sequenced during a study of cytomegalovirus exposure and HLA in healthy donors. The overall study: An early data release held some 85 million unique TCRs from HLA-typed donors. General study results and limits: A previous analysis found most TCR beta V segments productive roughly 87% or roughly 30% of the time.

Turning to this clone: The antigen is not known.

V was clipped by 3 bases and J by 4 bases; unmatched bases: 4. This CDR3 contains 15 residues. CDR1 and CDR2 (germline): MNHEY, SMNVEV (reference sequence). PCR primers comprised 60 Vbeta and 13 Jbeta primers. Clones were read by immunoSEQ multiplex PCR, and TCRdb kept only the in-frame ones, dropping some. The sample yields over 100,000 clones, around 87% seen once. Nominal health characterized the donors when sampled, though unrecorded immune exposures were likely. This chain connects TRBV27 to TRBJ2-1, with TRBD2 matching over 9 bases. The source is a woman aged 25 to 39 in good health and CMV-seronegative. The sample comprised PBMCs. In nucleotides, the CDR3 is TGTGCCAGCAGTTTTGGACTAGCGTTGTACAATGAGCAGTTCTTC. Translating it yields CASSFGLALYNEQFF.